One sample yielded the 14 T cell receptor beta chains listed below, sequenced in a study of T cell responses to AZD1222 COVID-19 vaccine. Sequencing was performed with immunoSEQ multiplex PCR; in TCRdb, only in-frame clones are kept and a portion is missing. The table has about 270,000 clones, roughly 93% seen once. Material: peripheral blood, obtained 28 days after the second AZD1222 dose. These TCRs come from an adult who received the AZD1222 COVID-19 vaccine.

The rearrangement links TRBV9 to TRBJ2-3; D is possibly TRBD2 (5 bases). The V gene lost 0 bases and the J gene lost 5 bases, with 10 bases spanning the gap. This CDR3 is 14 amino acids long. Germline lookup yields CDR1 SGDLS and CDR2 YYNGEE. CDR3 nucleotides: TGTGCCAGCAGCGTAGTAGGAGGAGGAGATACGCAGTATTTT. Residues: CASSVVGGGDTQYF.

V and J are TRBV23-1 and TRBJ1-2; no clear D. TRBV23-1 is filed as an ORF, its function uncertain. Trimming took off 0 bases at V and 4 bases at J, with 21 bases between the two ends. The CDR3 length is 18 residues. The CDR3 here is CASSQSKARRTLGYGYTF. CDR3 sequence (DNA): TGCGCCAGCAGTCAATCCAAGGCGAGGAGGACCCTGGGCTATGGCTACACCTTC.

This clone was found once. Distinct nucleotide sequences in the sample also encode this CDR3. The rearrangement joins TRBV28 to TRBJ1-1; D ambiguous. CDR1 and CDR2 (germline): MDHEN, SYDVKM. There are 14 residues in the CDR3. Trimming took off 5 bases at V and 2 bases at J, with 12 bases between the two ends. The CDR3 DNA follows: TGTGCCAGCAGTCCCCCTGGAGGAAACACTGAAGCTTTCTTT. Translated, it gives CASSPPGGNTEAFF.

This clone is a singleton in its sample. The CDR3 DNA is TGCAGCGTTGAAGATTGGGACGGGTGGGCCAAAAACATTCAGTACTTC. Encoded protein: CSVEDWDGWAKNIQYF. The chain links TRBV29-1 to TRBJ2-4; D may match TRBD1 or TRBD2 (5 bases each). This CDR3 contains 16 residues. Germline CDR1 reads SQVTM; CDR2 reads ANQGSEA. Trimming pared 0 bases from V and 1 base from J, leaving 13 bases between.

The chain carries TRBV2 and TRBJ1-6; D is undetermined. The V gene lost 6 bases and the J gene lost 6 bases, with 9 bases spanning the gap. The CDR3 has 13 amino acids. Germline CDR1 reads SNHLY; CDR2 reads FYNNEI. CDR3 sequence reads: CASRQYLNSPLHF. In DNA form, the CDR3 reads TGTGCCAGCAGACAGTACCTTAATTCACCCCTCCACTTT.

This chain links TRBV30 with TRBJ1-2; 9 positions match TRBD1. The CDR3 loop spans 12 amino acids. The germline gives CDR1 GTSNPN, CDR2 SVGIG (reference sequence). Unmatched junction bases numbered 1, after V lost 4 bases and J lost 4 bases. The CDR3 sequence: CAWKGQGYGYTF. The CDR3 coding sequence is TGTGCCTGGAAGGGACAGGGCTATGGCTACACCTTC.

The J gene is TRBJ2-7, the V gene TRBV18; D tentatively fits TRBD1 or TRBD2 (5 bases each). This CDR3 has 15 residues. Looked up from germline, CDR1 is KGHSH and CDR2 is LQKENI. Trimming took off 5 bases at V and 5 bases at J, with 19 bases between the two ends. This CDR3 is CASSFQAGTPHEQYF. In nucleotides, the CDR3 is TGTGCCAGCTCATTCCAGGCAGGGACGCCTCACGAGCAGTACTTC.

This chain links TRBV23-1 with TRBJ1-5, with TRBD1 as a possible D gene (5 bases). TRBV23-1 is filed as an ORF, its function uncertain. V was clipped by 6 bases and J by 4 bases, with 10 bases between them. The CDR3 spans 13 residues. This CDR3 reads CASRFRGNQPQHF. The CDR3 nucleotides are TGCGCCAGCAGGTTCCGGGGGAATCAGCCCCAGCATTTT.

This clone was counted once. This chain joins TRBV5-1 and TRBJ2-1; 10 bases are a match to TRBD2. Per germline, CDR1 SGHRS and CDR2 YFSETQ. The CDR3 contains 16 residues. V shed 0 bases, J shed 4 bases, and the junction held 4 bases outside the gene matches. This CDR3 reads CASSLGGLASYNEQFF. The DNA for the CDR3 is TGCGCCAGCAGCTTGGGGGGACTAGCGTCTTACAATGAGCAGTTCTTC.

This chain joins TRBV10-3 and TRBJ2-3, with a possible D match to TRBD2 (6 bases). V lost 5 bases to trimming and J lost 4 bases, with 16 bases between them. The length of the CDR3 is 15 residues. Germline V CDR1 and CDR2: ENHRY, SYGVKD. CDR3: CAISPGRESPDTQYF. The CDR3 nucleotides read TGTGCCATCAGTCCGGGCCGGGAGTCCCCAGATACGCAGTATTTT.

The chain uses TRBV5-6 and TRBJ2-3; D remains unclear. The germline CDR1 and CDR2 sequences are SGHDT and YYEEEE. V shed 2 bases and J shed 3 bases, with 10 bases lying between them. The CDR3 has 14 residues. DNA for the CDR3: TGTGCCAGCAGCTTTGGGATGGGAACAGATACGCAGTATTTT. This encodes CASSFGMGTDTQYF.

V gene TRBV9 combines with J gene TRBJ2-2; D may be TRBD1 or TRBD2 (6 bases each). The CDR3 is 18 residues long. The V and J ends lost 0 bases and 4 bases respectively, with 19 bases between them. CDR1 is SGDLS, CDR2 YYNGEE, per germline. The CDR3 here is CASSVGRGDLPSTGELFF. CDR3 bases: TGTGCCAGCAGCGTAGGAAGGGGGGATCTCCCGAGCACCGGGGAGCTGTTTTTT.

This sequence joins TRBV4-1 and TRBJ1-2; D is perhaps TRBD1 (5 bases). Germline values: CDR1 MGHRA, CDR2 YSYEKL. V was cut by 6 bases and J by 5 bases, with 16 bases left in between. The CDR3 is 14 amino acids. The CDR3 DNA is TGCGCCAGCAGTCCCAATGGCAGGGAGTATGGCTACACCTTC. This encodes CASSPNGREYGYTF.

The CDR3 reads CASSGQASLTGYTF. CDR3 nucleotide sequence: TGTGCCAGCAGTGGACAGGCCTCCTTGACCGGCTACACCTTC. This chain uses TRBV28 with TRBJ1-2, with 7 positions matching TRBD1. CDR3 length equals 14 residues. With 5 bases clipped from V and 8 bases from J, the junction kept 11 bases outside the gene matches. CDR1 MDHEN and CDR2 SYDVKM come from the germline V gene.